The sample holds one count of the clone carrying this TCR beta chain. These data belong to a study of glioma-infiltrating T cells after dendritic cell vaccination. Study-level information: Dendritic cell vaccine was injected intradermally three times, biweekly.

Germline V CDR1 and CDR2: LGHNT, FRNRAP. CDR3 length equals 16 residues. The germline V and J ends were trimmed by 3 bases and 2 bases, with 14 bases remaining between them. This table comes from immunoSEQ multiplex PCR, and its TCRdb copy is limited to in-frame clones, with some not included. The table includes about 73,000 clones, more than 65% detected once. The chain has TRBV12-5 and TRBJ1-5, with unresolved D. The clonotype was recovered from a human donor with glioblastoma. The specimen was blood, collected before dendritic cell vaccination. The DNA of the CDR3 is TGTGCTAGTGGTTTACTTTTCGGCGGGGGCAATCAGCCCCAGCATTTT. Protein product: CASGLLFGGGNQPQHF.